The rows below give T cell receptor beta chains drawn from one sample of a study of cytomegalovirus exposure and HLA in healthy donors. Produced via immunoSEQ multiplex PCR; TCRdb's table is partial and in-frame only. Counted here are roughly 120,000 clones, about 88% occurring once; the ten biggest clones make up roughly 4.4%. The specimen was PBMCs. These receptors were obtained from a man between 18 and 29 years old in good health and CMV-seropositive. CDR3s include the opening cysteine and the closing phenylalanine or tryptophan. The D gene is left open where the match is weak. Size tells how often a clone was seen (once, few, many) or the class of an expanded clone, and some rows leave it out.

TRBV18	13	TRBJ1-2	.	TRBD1	TGTGCCAGCTCAATGACAGGGGGCTATGGCTACACCTTC	CASSMTGGYGYTF
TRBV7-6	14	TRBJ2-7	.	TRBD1	TGTGCCAGCAGCTTAAGGGACAGGGAAGGCGAGCAGTACTTC	CASSLRDREGEQYF
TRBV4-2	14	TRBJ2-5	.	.	TGTGCCAGCAGCCAAAAGACAGATCAAGAGACCCAGTACTTC	CASSQKTDQETQYF
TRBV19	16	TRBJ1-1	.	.	TGTGCCAGTAGTATAGGGTTCGGGCAGGGGATTGCTGAAGCTTTCTTT	CASSIGFGQGIAEAFF
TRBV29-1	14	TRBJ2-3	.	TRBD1	TGCAGCGTCCTCAGGGGGAATACACAGGATACGCAGTATTTT	CSVLRGNTQDTQYF
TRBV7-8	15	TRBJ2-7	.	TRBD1	TGTGCCAGCAGCTCCGGGACAGGCCTTTTTACGGAGCAGTACTTC	CASSSGTGLFTEQYF
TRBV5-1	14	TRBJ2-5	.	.	TGCGCCAGCAGCCCGACTTCCGACGGAGAGACCCAGTACTTC	CASSPTSDGETQYF
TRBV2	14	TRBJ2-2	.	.	TGTGCCAGCAGCGGGCAGGGGTTCACCGGGGAGCTGTTTTTT	CASSGQGFTGELFF
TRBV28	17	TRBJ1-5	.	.	TGTGCCAGCACTATGAGGGCTACGAACTCACTTAATCAGCCCCAGCATTTT	CASTMRATNSLNQPQHF
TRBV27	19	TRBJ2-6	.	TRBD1	TGTGCCAGCAGTTTATCGGTTGGGCAGGGGGCTACTGGGGCCAACGTCCTGACTTTC	CASSLSVGQGATGANVLTF
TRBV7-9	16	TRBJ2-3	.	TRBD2	TGTGCCAGCATCTACCCAGCGGGGTTAATCACAGATACGCAGTATTTT	CASIYPAGLITDTQYF
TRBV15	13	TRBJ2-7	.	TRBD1	TGTGCCACCAGGGGGACAGTCTCCTACGAGCAGTACTTC	CATRGTVSYEQYF
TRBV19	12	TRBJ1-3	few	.	TGTGCCAGTAGGTCGACAGGAAACACCATATATTTT	CASRSTGNTIYF
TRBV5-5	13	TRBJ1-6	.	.	TGTGCCAGCAGCCCCGGACTAAATTCACCCCTCCACTTT	CASSPGLNSPLHF
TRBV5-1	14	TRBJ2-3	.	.	TGCGCCAGCAGCTTGGTCCCGGGAATAGATACGCAGTATTTT	CASSLVPGIDTQYF
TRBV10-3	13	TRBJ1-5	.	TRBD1	TGTGCCACAGGGGACAGCAGCAATCAGCCCCAGCATTTT	CATGDSSNQPQHF
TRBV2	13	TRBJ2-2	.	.	TGTGCCAGCGGGGTCGGGGGTGGCGGGGAGCTGTTTTTT	CASGVGGGGELFF
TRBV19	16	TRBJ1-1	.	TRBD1	TGTGCCAGTAGAACGGACAGGGCCAGTAAGGACACTGAAGCTTTCTTT	CASRTDRASKDTEAFF
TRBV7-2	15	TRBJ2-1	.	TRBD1	TGTGCCAGCAGTCCCAGGTCGGGACAGGGACATGAGCAGTTCTTC	CASSPRSGQGHEQFF
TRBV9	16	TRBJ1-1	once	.	TGTGCCAGCAGCGTCCACCGGGGCCGGGGGGGCACTGAAGCTTTCTTT	CASSVHRGRGGTEAFF
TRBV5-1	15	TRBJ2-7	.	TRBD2	TGCGCCAGCAGCTTGGGACTAGCGGGTCCCGACGAGCAGTACTTC	CASSLGLAGPDEQYF
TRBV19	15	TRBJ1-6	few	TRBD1	TGTGCCAGTAGTCCCGGGACAGGGGTGGTTTCACCCCTCCACTTT	CASSPGTGVVSPLHF